The source of this T cell receptor beta chain is a study of T cell responses to AZD1222 COVID-19 vaccine. For the study at large: Second doses that came at about 4 or about 12 weeks were put together.

Regarding this clone: The antigen is not known.

Some clones are missing from TCRdb's copy, which holds only in-frame ones; the method was immunoSEQ multiplex PCR. The data contain fewer than 95,000 clones, more than 80% of them singletons. J gave up 3 bases and V 6 bases, and 10 bases lay outside the gene matches. The germline V gene encodes CDR1 SEHNR and CDR2 FQNEAQ (reference sequence). The CDR3 is 15 residues long. Study-level findings and limits: Following two doses of AZD1222, Spike-specific TCR breadth and depth rose.

This sample comprised peripheral blood, obtained on day 0 of AZD1222 vaccination. The chain has TRBV7-9 and TRBJ2-7; 8 nucleotides align to TRBD1. The source is an adult in good health. CDR3 nucleotide sequence: TGTGCCAGCAGTAAGCCGGGACAGGCCAACTACGAGCAGTACTTC. Its protein product is CASSKPGQANYEQYF.